This entry lists 18 T cell receptor beta chains sequenced from one sample in a study of beta chain features in type 1 diabetes. As every portion of the isolated RNA was reverse transcribed, the sequencing read expressed TCRB transcripts. The protocol was immunoSEQ multiplex PCR, while the TCRdb copy is restricted to in-frame clones and leaves out a portion. The repertoire has about 470,000 clones, 25% to 35% of them found once; the top ten carry about 0.065%. The sample comprised naive CD4+ T cells from blood. The receptor set was obtained from a man between 18 and 35 years old in good health.

This clone was seen more than once but under ten times. V and J are TRBV9 and TRBJ1-4; D call uncertain. The CDR3 sequence is 14 residues long. Looked up from germline, CDR1 is SGDLS and CDR2 is YYNGEE. The ends were cut back, 0 bases at V and 0 bases at J, with 3 bases in the middle. The CDR3 protein is CASSVGTTNEKLFF. CDR3 coding DNA: TGTGCCAGCAGCGTAGGGACAACTAATGAAAAACTGTTTTTT.

The J gene is TRBJ2-1, the V gene TRBV4-2; 8 positions agree with TRBD2. Germline trimming cut 1 base from V and 4 bases from J; bases unmatched to any gene: 3. The CDR3 spans 15 residues. CDR1 LGHNA and CDR2 YNFKEQ come from the germline V gene. This CDR3 reads CASSQVLAGYNEQFF. CDR3 sequence (DNA): TGTGCCAGCAGCCAAGTCCTAGCGGGTTACAATGAGCAGTTCTTC.

The rearrangement uses TRBV21-1 and TRBJ2-1; TRBD1 was called by the table and not checked on the DNA. TRBV21-1 is designated a pseudogene. This CDR3 comprises 15 residues. In DNA, the CDR3 is TGTGCCAGCCGATCTCAGGGACAGGGGTACAATGAGCAGTTCTTC. Its translation is CASRSQGQGYNEQFF.

This clone was counted between two and nine times. The chain employs TRBV7-2 and TRBJ2-1; D unresolved. Germline V CDR1 and CDR2: SGHTA, FQGNSA. V lost 0 bases and J 4 bases, leaving 4 bases between the germline ends. There are 13 residues in the CDR3. CDR3 sequence reads: CASSLAWYNEQFF. Written as DNA, the CDR3 is TGTGCCAGCAGCTTAGCGTGGTACAATGAGCAGTTCTTC.

The chain is built from TRBV19 and TRBJ2-2; D is uncertain. Germline V gene sequence: CDR1 LNHDA, CDR2 SQIVND (reference sequence). Trimming cost V 0 bases and J 3 bases, with 5 bases left between them. CDR3 length: 14 amino acids. The CDR3 DNA is TGTGCCAGTAGTATAGACCAGTACACCGGGGAGCTGTTTTTT. This gives the protein CASSIDQYTGELFF.

The V gene is TRBV18, the J gene TRBJ1-5, with a possible D match to TRBD1 (5 bases). CDR1 KGHSH and CDR2 LQKENI come from the germline V gene. The CDR3 is 16 amino acids. V lost 3 bases to trimming and J lost 7 bases, with 19 bases between them. CDR3 bases: TGTGCCAGCTCACCCTCCGGGACGGCGGGGGGGCAGCCCCAGCATTTT. This gives the protein CASSPSGTAGGQPQHF.

The chain is built from TRBV5-4 and TRBJ2-1; 8 bases agree with TRBD2. V lost 3 bases and J lost 7; bases outside the gene matches: 9. CDR3 length: 15 amino acids. The V gene's germline CDR1 is SGHNT and CDR2 YYREEE (reference sequence). The CDR3 coding sequence is TGTGCCAGCAGCTCCAAGCGGGAGTTTAGTAATGAGCAGTTCTTC. This sequence encodes CASSSKREFSNEQFF. Filled out from reference TRBV5-4 and TRBJ2-1, the complete variable domain reads ETGVTQSPTHLIKTRGQQVTLRCSSQSGHNTVSWYQQALGQGPQFIFQYYREEENGRGNFPPRFSGLQFPNYSSELNVNALELDDSALYLCASSSKREFSNEQFFGPGTRLTVL.

V usage is TRBV25-1 and J usage is TRBJ2-1; possible D gene TRBD1, 6 bases. This CDR3 spans 14 amino acids. Germline lookup yields CDR1 MGHDK and CDR2 SYGVNS. Between the trimmed V and J ends, which lost 7 bases and 4 bases, there was a span of 14 bases. DNA for the CDR3: TGTGCCAGCACGAGAACAGGGCTTTACAATGAGCAGTTCTTC. It specifies CASTRTGLYNEQFF.

The chain employs TRBV19 and TRBJ2-3; 8 positions match TRBD2. This CDR3 contains 17 residues. The germline V gene has CDR1 LNHDA and CDR2 SQIVND (reference sequence). V lost 2 bases and J lost 1; bases outside the gene matches: 8. The CDR3 sequence: CASSISAGRDGTDTQYF. Written as DNA, the CDR3 is TGTGCCAGTAGTATATCCGCCGGGAGGGATGGCACAGATACGCAGTATTTT.

The sample holds a few counts of this clone. This chain links TRBV27 with TRBJ2-3; 16 nucleotides align to TRBD2. The V segment lost 6 bases and the J segment 6 bases; nucleotides outside the gene matches: 6. The CDR3 runs 16 residues. Germline V gives CDR1 MNHEY, CDR2 SMNVEV (reference sequence). CDR3 DNA: TGTGCCAGCAGGAGTGTGGGACTAGCGGGAGGGGATACGCAGTATTTT. Translated, it gives CASRSVGLAGGDTQYF.

This clone was observed a few times. This chain uses TRBV9 with TRBJ2-1; maybe TRBD2 (5 bases). V gave up 4 bases and J gave up 8 bases, with 16 bases separating them. In germline, CDR1 is SGDLS, CDR2 YYNGEE. CDR3 length equals 14 residues. In DNA, the CDR3 is TGTGCCAGCAGCCCATGGACGGGGAAAGATGAGCAGTTCTTC. Translating gives CASSPWTGKDEQFF.

This clone appeared a few times. The chain combines TRBV9 with TRBJ2-3; D is uncertain. Trimming left V 0 bases short and J 1 base short, with 9 bases between. This CDR3 contains 15 residues. In germline, CDR1 is SGDLS, CDR2 YYNGEE. The CDR3 nucleotides are TGTGCCAGCAGCGTAGATCCCTCGGGCACAGATACGCAGTATTTT. It codes for CASSVDPSGTDTQYF.

The chain combines TRBV5-6 with TRBJ2-1; D unresolved. Trimming stripped 0 bases from V and 2 bases from J, with 3 bases between. Germline-derived CDR1 and CDR2 are SGHDT and YYEEEE. The CDR3 extends over 13 amino acids. CDR3 nucleotides: TGTGCCAGCAGCTTGGGGGCCTACAATGAGCAGTTCTTC. This translates into CASSLGAYNEQFF.

J is TRBJ2-1 and V is TRBV2; possibly TRBD2 for D (5 bases). Trimming removed 4 bases from V and 0 bases from J, with 13 bases in between. Per the germline V gene, CDR1 is SNHLY and CDR2 is FYNNEI. The CDR3 is 16 amino acids. The CDR3 region has the DNA TGTGCCAGCAGTGTCCCAGCGGTCCGCTCCTACAATGAGCAGTTCTTC. Its translation: CASSVPAVRSYNEQFF.

The chain carries TRBV6-5 and TRBJ1-2; D is unresolved. Germline V lookup: CDR1 MNHEY, CDR2 SVGAGI. The length of the CDR3 is 14 residues. V was pared by 2 bases and J by 0 bases, with 7 bases between. The CDR3 DNA reads as TGTGCCAGCAGTTACCTCAAGGCTAACTATGGCTACACCTTC. This encodes CASSYLKANYGYTF.

This chain connects TRBV29-1 to TRBJ2-1; 7 nucleotides line up with TRBD2. This CDR3 has 14 amino acids. Unmatched junction bases numbered 3, after V lost 0 bases and J lost 4 bases. Germline-derived CDR1 and CDR2 are SQVTM and ANQGSEA. The chain's CDR3 is CSVEDWEGYNEQFF. The CDR3 nucleotides read TGCAGCGTTGAAGATTGGGAGGGGTACAATGAGCAGTTCTTC.

The chain is built from TRBV28 and TRBJ1-3; D remains unclear. Trimming stripped 2 bases from V and 2 bases from J, with 4 bases between. The CDR3 is 13 residues long. Germline CDR1 and CDR2: MDHEN and SYDVKM. The CDR3 sequence is CASSLTAGNTIYF. As DNA, the CDR3 is TGTGCCAGCAGTTTAACGGCTGGAAACACCATATATTTT.

The genes are TRBV7-2 and TRBJ2-1; D gene unclear. Germline V lookup: CDR1 SGHTA, CDR2 FQGNSA. This CDR3 contains 15 residues. V lost 1 base and J 3 bases, leaving 10 bases between the germline ends. CDR3 sequence: CASSLGGFSYNEQFF. DNA for the CDR3: TGTGCCAGCAGCTTAGGTGGGTTTAGCTACAATGAGCAGTTCTTC.